This T cell receptor beta chain was obtained from a study of beta chain features in type 1 diabetes. Study results and caveats: A moderate, significant TCRB CDR3 shortening appeared in type 1 diabetes across four CD4+ subsets.

Reverse transcribing all isolated RNA meant expressed TCRB transcripts were sequenced. Sequencing used immunoSEQ multiplex PCR; TCRdb keeps in-frame clones, though not all of them. This table holds about 740,000 clones, roughly 12% found once. Trimming removed 7 bases from V and 10 bases from J; junction bases left unmatched: 7. CDR3 length: 12 residues. CDR1 and CDR2 (germline): GTSNPN, SVGIG (reference sequence). With respect to this clone: Its antigen remains unidentified.

V gene TRBV30 combines with J gene TRBJ1-6; 7 nucleotides line up with TRBD1. The TCR originated in a man between 18 and 29 years old with type 1 diabetes. The sample comprised naive CD4+ T cells from blood. In nucleotides, the CDR3 is TGTGCCTCTGACAGGGTGGGCTCACCCCTCCACTTT. The encoded protein is CASDRVGSPLHF. Together with reference TRBV30 and TRBJ1-6, the CDR3 gives the full variable domain: SQTIHQWPATLVQPVGSPLSLECTVEGTSNPNLYWYRQAAGRGLQLLFYSVGIGQISSEVPQNLSASRPQDRQFILSSKKLLLSDSGFYLCASDRVGSPLHFGNGTRLTVT.